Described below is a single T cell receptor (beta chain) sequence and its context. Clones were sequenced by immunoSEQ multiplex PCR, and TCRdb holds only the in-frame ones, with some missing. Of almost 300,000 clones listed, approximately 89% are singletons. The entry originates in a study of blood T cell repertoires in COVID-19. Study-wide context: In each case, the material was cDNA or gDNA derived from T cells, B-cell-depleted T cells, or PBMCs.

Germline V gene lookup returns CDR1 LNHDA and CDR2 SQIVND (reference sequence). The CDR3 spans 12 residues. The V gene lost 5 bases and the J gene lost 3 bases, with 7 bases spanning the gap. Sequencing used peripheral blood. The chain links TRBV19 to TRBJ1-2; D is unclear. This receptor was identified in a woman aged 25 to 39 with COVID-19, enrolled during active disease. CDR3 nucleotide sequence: TGTGCCAGTAGTGCAGCGTACTATGGCTACACCTTC. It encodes CASSAAYYGYTF.